The clone carrying this T cell receptor (beta chain) was seen a few times. Primers included in the PCR were 60 Vbeta and 13 Jbeta primers. TCRdb's table, derived via immunoSEQ multiplex PCR, lists solely in-frame clones and lacks some. The sample contains 85,000 to 90,000 clones, about 70% of which appear only once. This CDR3 is 11 amino acids long. V was clipped by 5 bases and J by 5 bases, with 7 bases between them. CDR1 is LNHNV and CDR2 is YYDKDF in the germline V gene (reference sequence). The sample is drawn from a study of cytomegalovirus exposure and HLA in healthy donors. The receptor's source is a young man in good health and CMV-seronegative. Sequenced material: PBMCs. The chain combines TRBV15 with TRBJ2-7; D uncertain. CDR3 DNA: TGTGCCACCAGCGCCTACCACGAGCAGTACTTC. The encoded protein is CATSAYHEQYF.